The clone carrying this TCR beta chain has just one count. The sample belongs to a study of blood T cell repertoires in COVID-19. Measured with immunoSEQ multiplex PCR; TCRdb has only the in-frame clones, and not every one. The table includes about 460,000 clones, about 85% detected once. Individuals drawn from 20 to 25 US areas were roughly 18 to 95 years old. The germline gives CDR1 ENHRY, CDR2 SYGVKD. This CDR3 spans 13 amino acids. J was trimmed by 8 bases and V by 2 bases; bases with no gene match: 2. This clonotype was sampled from a woman aged 55-69 years who had recovered from COVID-19. The chain recombines TRBV10-3 with TRBJ1-4; 7 nucleotides agree with TRBD1. Sequences were obtained from PBMCs or T cells enriched from blood (not recorded which). The CDR3 DNA sequence: TGTGCCATCAGTGAGACAGGGGAAGAAAAACTGTTTTTT. This translates into CAISETGEEKLFF.